These 5 T cell receptor beta chains originate from one sample sequenced in a study of shared clonotypes between healthy human individuals. TCRdb's table, derived via immunoSEQ multiplex PCR, lists solely in-frame clones and lacks some. The sample contains fewer than 3 million clones, 92% of which appear only once. Sequenced material: naive CD4+ T cells from PBMCs. The subset: CD45RA+ positively selected. These receptors all come from a man younger than 30 in good health. Some clones in this sample may be carry-over from other donors' samples.

The gene calls are TRBV2 and TRBJ2-7; no firm D call. V shed 2 bases and J shed 7 bases, with 12 bases lying between them. The germline gives CDR1 SNHLY, CDR2 FYNNEI. There are 13 residues in the CDR3. DNA of the CDR3: TGTGCCAGCAGTGAAACGACCCCACAGGAGCAGTACTTC. It translates to CASSETTPQEQYF.

Comments on this clone: The sample holds other DNA sequences that translate to the same CDR3. V usage is TRBV5-6 and J usage is TRBJ2-7; tentatively, D is TRBD1 (6 bases). Germline lookup yields CDR1 SGHDT and CDR2 YYEEEE. V was clipped by 4 bases and J by 3 bases, with 8 bases between them. This CDR3 contains 12 residues. The CDR3: CASSLTGYEQYF. The CDR3 nucleotides read TGTGCCAGCAGCCTGACAGGCTACGAGCAGTACTTC.

The chain has TRBV4-1 and TRBJ1-4, with D possibly being TRBD1 (6 bases). CDR1 and CDR2 (germline): MGHRA, YSYEKL. The CDR3 extends over 16 amino acids. Trimming shortened V by 4 bases and J by 5 bases, and 17 bases separated the two germline ends. CDR3 sequence: CASSLTGGAWNEKLFF. DNA for the CDR3: TGCGCCAGCAGCCTAACCGGGGGGGCTTGGAATGAAAAACTGTTTTTT.

The chain joins TRBV6-5 to TRBJ1-4; D unclear. The CDR3 runs to 12 residues. CDR1 and CDR2 from the germline V gene are MNHEY and SVGAGI. The V gene lost 6 bases and the J gene lost 7 bases, with 9 bases spanning the gap. CDR3 residues: CASRKNSEKLFF. In DNA, the CDR3 is TGTGCCAGCAGGAAGAACAGTGAAAAACTGTTTTTT.

V is TRBV11-3 and J is TRBJ1-1; no firm D call. The ends were cut back, 0 bases at V and 8 bases at J, with 10 bases in the middle. The CDR3 length is 13 residues. Germline V lookup: CDR1 SGHNT, CDR2 YENEEA. CDR3 in DNA: TGTGCCAGCAGCTTAGATCTATACGCAGAAGCTTTCTTT. Its protein is CASSLDLYAEAFF.